The 26 T cell receptor beta chains reported below all come from one sample, sequenced in a study of T cells in Graves' hyperthyroidism and ophthalmopathy (dated by TCRdb to the late 2010s). To prepare the library, multiplex PCR was applied. The data were produced on an Illumina HiSeq 2000. Amplification of TCR beta CDR3 regions was carried out from RNA transcripts. For the first round of RT-PCR on the TCR CDR3, the HTBI primer set was used together with the Qiagen OneStep RT-PCR kit. TCRdb reworked the public reads: Q25 trimming with fastp, MiXCR clone assembly, productive beta chains retained. Rows are combined by CDR3 protein, so each entry shows the most common genes and DNA. This sample lists fewer than 400,000 distinct CDR3 sequences; roughly 25% were detected once. More than 60% of the sample is taken by the ten largest. Sequenced input: blood. The receptors come from a man aged 50 or older with Graves' hyperthyroidism.

V is TRBV20-1 and J is TRBJ2-5, with D unclear. The CDR3 totals 14 residues. Trimming cost V 0 bases and J 1 base, with 9 bases left between them. Germline lookup yields CDR1 DFQATT and CDR2 SNEGSKA (reference sequence). The CDR3 here is CSARDVTPQETQYF. Written as DNA, the CDR3 is TGCAGTGCTAGAGATGTGACACCCCAAGAGACCCAGTACTTC.

This clonotype was observed once. CDR3 in DNA: TGTGCCAGCAAAAAGCCGACTGGCAGTTTATACGAGCAGTACTTC. Its translation is CASKKPTGSLYEQYF. This sequence joins TRBV27 and TRBJ2-7; D remains unclear. With 7 bases removed from V and 4 bases from J, the gap between germline ends came to 20 bases. This CDR3 spans 15 amino acids. Germline V CDR1 and CDR2: MNHEY, SMNVEV (reference sequence).

The J gene is TRBJ2-3, the V gene TRBV15; TRBD2 matches at 9 bases. Germline loops: CDR1 LNHNV, CDR2 YYDKDF (reference sequence). The CDR3 spans 17 residues. J was trimmed by 4 bases and V by 0 bases; bases with no gene match: 8. CDR3 loop: CATSRDLQREAPDTQYF. DNA for the CDR3: TGTGCCACCAGCAGAGATCTCCAGCGGGAGGCCCCAGATACGCAGTATTTT.

The sample holds a few counts of this clonotype. The J gene is TRBJ2-1, the V gene TRBV5-1, with TRBD2 matching 8 bases. V was clipped by 9 bases and J by 2 bases; unmatched bases: 7. Germline CDR1 reads SGHRS; CDR2 reads YFSETQ. This CDR3 has 14 amino acids. The CDR3 nucleotides are TGCGCCACCGCCCCGGGACTAGCCTACAATGAGCAGTTCTTC. Its translation: CATAPGLAYNEQFF.

This clonotype was counted a few times. The chain combines TRBV5-1 with TRBJ2-2; possibly TRBD2 for D (5 bases). With 6 bases removed from V and 4 bases from J, the gap between germline ends came to 16 bases. From germline, CDR1 is SGHRS and CDR2 YFSETQ. This CDR3 is built from 15 residues. The CDR3 DNA follows: TGCGCCAGCACCCCCTCCGGGATTAGCACCGGGGAGCTGTTTTTT. This gives the protein CASTPSGISTGELFF. Full variable domain (missing parts from reference TRBV5-1 and TRBJ2-2): KAGVTQTPRYLIKTRGQQVTLSCSPISGHRSVSWYQQTPGQGLQFLFEYFSETQRNKGNFPGRFSGRQFSNSRSEMNVSTLELGDSALYLCASTPSGISTGELFFGEGSRLTVL.

The rearrangement uses TRBV20-1 and TRBJ1-5, with D possibly being TRBD1 (5 bases). This CDR3 spans 15 amino acids. With 0 bases removed from V and 3 bases from J, the gap between germline ends came to 12 bases. Germline V lookup: CDR1 DFQATT, CDR2 SNEGSKA (reference sequence). CDR3 region: CSAREGGEDNQPQHF. The CDR3 region has the DNA TGCAGTGCTAGAGAGGGGGGGGAGGACAATCAGCCCCAGCATTTT.

This chain uses TRBV3-1 with TRBJ2-7; D ambiguous. Per the germline V gene, CDR1 is LGHDT and CDR2 is YNNKEL (reference sequence). This CDR3 is built from 14 residues. V was pared by 0 bases and J by 0 bases, with 6 bases between. This CDR3 is CASSQEVSSYEQYF. CDR3 nucleotides: TGTGCCAGCAGCCAAGAAGTTAGCTCCTACGAGCAGTACTTC.

This clonotype was seen ten or more times. The V gene is TRBV5-1, the J gene TRBJ2-1, with 9 bases that match TRBD2. The V segment lost 0 bases and the J segment 0 bases; nucleotides outside the gene matches: 7. The CDR3 is 18 residues long. Germline V gene data show CDR1 as SGHRS and CDR2 as YFSETQ. Here the CDR3 reads CASSLALLAGTSYNEQFF. The CDR3 DNA reads TGCGCCAGCAGCTTGGCGCTGCTAGCGGGGACCTCCTACAATGAGCAGTTCTTC.

The rearrangement joins TRBV11-2 to TRBJ1-1, with no clear D. This CDR3 has 15 residues. The germline V gene has CDR1 SGHAT and CDR2 FQNNGV. V was cut by 6 bases and J by 11 bases, with 25 bases left in between. The CDR3 is CASRANRNLTDPAFF. Here the CDR3 DNA reads TGTGCCAGCAGGGCAAACCGGAACCTCACCGACCCCGCTTTCTTT.

The genes are TRBV20-1 and TRBJ1-2; 8 nucleotides align to TRBD1. J gave up 4 bases and V 5 bases, and 6 bases lay outside the gene matches. Germline V CDR1 and CDR2: DFQATT, SNEGSKA (reference sequence). This CDR3 is built from 13 residues. The CDR3: CSADQGAGYGYTF. The DNA for the CDR3 is TGCAGTGCTGATCAGGGGGCAGGCTATGGCTACACCTTC.

This clonotype has at least ten counts. V usage is TRBV12-3 or TRBV12-4 and J usage is TRBJ2-1; the D is unclear. The CDR3 consists of 13 residues. V was pared by 6 bases and J by 4 bases, with 10 bases between. The CDR3 region is CASRELGYNEQFF. The CDR3 DNA sequence: TGTGCCAGCAGAGAATTAGGTTACAATGAGCAGTTCTTC.

V is TRBV20-1 and J is TRBJ1-3; D is uncertain. Looked up from germline, CDR1 is DFQATT and CDR2 is SNEGSKA (reference sequence). V was shortened by 3 bases and J by 5 bases, with 8 bases between the two germline ends. CDR3 length equals 12 residues. The CDR3 loop reads CSASTSRNTIYF. In nucleotides, the CDR3 is TGCAGTGCTAGTACTTCGAGAAACACCATATATTTT.

The chain recombines TRBV5-5 with TRBJ2-3; 9 bases match TRBD2. In germline, CDR1 is SGHKS, CDR2 YYEKEE (reference sequence). Trimming at V came to 1 base and at J to 3 bases, leaving 9 bases not matched to a gene. This CDR3 has 17 amino acids. DNA of the CDR3: TGTGCCAGCAGCTTGCAGGCTAGCGGGATGGTGACAGATACGCAGTATTTT. Translation gives CASSLQASGMVTDTQYF. The full variable domain, its missing parts supplied by reference TRBV5-5 and TRBJ2-3, is DAGVTQSPTHLIKTRGQQVTLRCSPISGHKSVSWYQQVLGQGPQFIFQYYEKEERGRGNFPDRFSARQFPNYSSELNVNALLLGDSALYLCASSLQASGMVTDTQYFGPGTRLTVL.

This clonotype was seen many times. This chain connects TRBV6-1 to TRBJ2-3; 7 bases map to TRBD2. Germline V gene sequence: CDR1 MNHNS, CDR2 SASEGT. The ends lost 5 bases at V and 8 bases at J; junction bases unmatched: 7. The CDR3 is 13 residues long. In DNA, the CDR3 is TGTGCCAGCAGTATGGCGGGAGATTCTACGCAGTATTTT. This encodes CASSMAGDSTQYF.

This clonotype was observed a few times. The chain joins TRBV3-1 to TRBJ2-7, with D tentatively TRBD2 (7 bases). This CDR3 region has 16 residues. The V end lost 0 bases, the J end lost 2 bases, and 14 bases lay between the germline ends. Per the germline V gene, CDR1 is LGHDT and CDR2 is YNNKEL (reference sequence). The CDR3 DNA sequence: TGTGCCAGCAGCCAAGAGAGGGGGGGCACCACCTACGAGCAGTACTTC. It translates to CASSQERGGTTYEQYF.

In its sample, this clonotype was seen a few times. The V call is TRBV20-1, the J call TRBJ2-5; D not certain. The CDR3 totals 16 residues. V shed 0 bases and J shed 5 bases, with 19 bases lying between them. CDR1 and CDR2 (germline): DFQATT, SNEGSKA (reference sequence). In DNA, the CDR3 is TGCAGTGCTAGAGATATGGCTGGGGTTAGGGCGGAGACCCAGTACTTC. Amino acid sequence: CSARDMAGVRAETQYF.

V and J are TRBV20-1 and TRBJ2-1, with a tentative D call TRBD2 (6 bases). Germline V lookup: CDR1 DFQATT, CDR2 SNEGSKA (reference sequence). Trimming took off 7 bases at V and 4 bases at J, with 11 bases between the two ends. The CDR3 is made up of 12 amino acids. The CDR3 bases are TGCAGTGTAGGCGGGAAATACAATGAGCAGTTCTTC. It yields the protein CSVGGKYNEQFF.

There are a few counts of this clonotype. The chain joins TRBV27 to TRBJ1-5, with D uncertain. Trimming left V 1 base short and J 2 bases short, with 9 bases between. The CDR3 consists of 15 residues. CDR1 and CDR2 (germline): MNHEY, SMNVEV (reference sequence). CDR3 in DNA: TGTGCCAGCAGTTTATTACGGGTGGGCAATCAGCCCCAGCATTTT. It codes for CASSLLRVGNQPQHF.

The chain combines TRBV7-6 with TRBJ2-3, with 7 bases fitting TRBD1. The CDR3 sequence is 16 residues long. Per the germline V gene, CDR1 is SGHVS and CDR2 is FNYEAQ. V gave up 5 bases and J gave up 3 bases; unmatched junction bases: 11. CDR3 sequence: CASSVTTGVGTDTQYF. The CDR3 nucleotides read TGTGCCAGCAGCGTCACAACAGGGGTGGGGACAGATACGCAGTATTTT.

This clonotype came up a few times. The chain employs TRBV6-2 or TRBV6-3 and TRBJ1-4; possible D gene TRBD1, 5 bases. V lost 0 bases to trimming and J lost 8 bases, with 16 bases between them. Germline V gene sequence: CDR1 MNHEY, CDR2 SVGEGT. The CDR3 has 16 residues. CDR3 loop: CASSYSRDSGREKLFF. The CDR3 region has the DNA TGTGCCAGCAGTTACTCGAGAGACAGCGGGAGGGAAAAACTGTTTTTT.

This chain connects TRBV6-1 to TRBJ2-6, with D unresolved. Germline lookup yields CDR1 MNHNS and CDR2 SASEGT. The CDR3 totals 12 residues. V dropped 9 bases and J dropped 2 bases, with 5 bases sitting between them. The CDR3 is CARGTGANVLTF. The CDR3 coding sequence is TGTGCCAGAGGAACTGGGGCCAACGTCCTGACTTTC.

The chain recombines TRBV5-1 with TRBJ2-7; 9 positions match TRBD1. From germline, CDR1 is SGHRS and CDR2 YFSETQ. The CDR3 extends over 14 amino acids. J was trimmed by 3 bases and V by 5 bases; bases with no gene match: 6. The chain's CDR3 is CASSWTGQGYEQYF. The CDR3 region has the DNA TGCGCCAGCAGTTGGACGGGACAGGGCTACGAGCAGTACTTC.

This clonotype was seen only a few times. The chain joins TRBV9 to TRBJ1-5; D gene ambiguous. This CDR3 has 19 residues. Germline V gene lookup returns CDR1 SGDLS and CDR2 YYNGEE. Trimming took off 0 bases at V and 1 base at J, with 20 bases between the two ends. The CDR3 loop reads CASSVVTGKEVRSNQPQHF. The CDR3 bases are TGTGCCAGCAGCGTAGTAACTGGGAAGGAGGTCAGGAGCAATCAGCCCCAGCATTTT. Complete variable domain (other parts from reference TRBV9 and TRBJ1-5): DSGVTQTPKHLITATGQRVTLRCSPRSGDLSVYWYQQSLDQGLQFLIQYYNGEERAKGNILERFSAQQFPDLHSELNLSSLELGDSALYFCASSVVTGKEVRSNQPQHFGDGTRLSIL.

The chain joins TRBV5-1 to TRBJ1-4; a possible D gene is TRBD1 (5 bases). The CDR3 covers 15 residues. The germline gives CDR1 SGHRS, CDR2 YFSETQ. Deletions cut 0 bases from V and 6 bases from J, with 12 bases between. The DNA for the CDR3 is TGCGCCAGCAGCTTGGAGCCAGGGTTAGATGAAAAACTGTTTTTT. Translation: CASSLEPGLDEKLFF.

The table lists this clonotype with a few counts. The chain combines TRBV19 with TRBJ2-3; no clear D. This CDR3 region has 14 residues. V shed 8 bases and J shed 5 bases, with 17 bases lying between them. Germline values: CDR1 LNHDA, CDR2 SQIVND (reference sequence). The CDR3 sequence is CASGVSGLGDTQYF. The DNA for the CDR3 is TGTGCCAGTGGAGTATCTGGGTTAGGAGATACGCAGTATTTT.

The genes are TRBV5-6 and TRBJ2-2; D uncertain. Trimming took off 4 bases at V and 2 bases at J, with 12 bases between the two ends. CDR3 length: 15 residues. Germline CDR1 reads SGHDT; CDR2 reads YYEEEE. The CDR3 loop reads CASSLLTLNTGELFF. The CDR3 DNA follows: TGTGCCAGCAGCCTCCTGACACTTAACACCGGGGAGCTGTTTTTT.